The present T cell receptor (beta chain) was sequenced within a study of CD8 T cells in Susac syndrome. The RNA, about 0.5 to 1 ug, was put through reverse transcription using random hexamers. One entry per CDR3 protein, called by TCRdb with MiXCR from the immunoSEQ multiplex PCR reads. Among approximately 70,000 distinct CDR3 sequences listed, nearly 96% were seen once. CDR1 DFQATT and CDR2 SNEGSKA come from the germline V gene (reference sequence). The CDR3 has 16 residues. Trimming took 1 base from V and 0 from J, leaving 12 bases between them. This TCR was sampled from a human donor with multiple sclerosis. Sequenced sample: CD4+ T cells from PBMCs. The chain has TRBV20-1 and TRBJ2-2, with D possibly being TRBD1 or TRBD2 (6 bases each). This CDR3 is CSARALGGANTGELFF. CDR3 bases: TGCAGTGCTAGAGCCCTGGGGGGCGCGAACACCGGGGAGCTGTTTTTT.